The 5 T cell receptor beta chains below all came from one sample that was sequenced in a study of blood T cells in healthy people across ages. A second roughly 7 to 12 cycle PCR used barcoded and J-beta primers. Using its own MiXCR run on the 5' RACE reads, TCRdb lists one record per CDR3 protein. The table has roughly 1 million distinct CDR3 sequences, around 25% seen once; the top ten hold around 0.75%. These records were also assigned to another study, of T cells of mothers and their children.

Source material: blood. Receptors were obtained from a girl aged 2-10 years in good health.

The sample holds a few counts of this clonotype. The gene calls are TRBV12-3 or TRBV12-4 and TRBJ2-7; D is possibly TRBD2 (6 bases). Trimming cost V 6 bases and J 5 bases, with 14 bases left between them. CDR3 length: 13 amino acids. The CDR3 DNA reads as TGTGCCAGCAGCCGGAGGGCCAAGAACGAGCAGTACTTC. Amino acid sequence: CASSRRAKNEQYF.

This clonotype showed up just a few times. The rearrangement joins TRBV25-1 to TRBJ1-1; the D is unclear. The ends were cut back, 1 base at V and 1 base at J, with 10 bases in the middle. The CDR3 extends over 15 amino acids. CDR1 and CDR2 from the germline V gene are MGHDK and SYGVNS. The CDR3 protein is CASSELGVKNTEAFF. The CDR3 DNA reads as TGTGCCAGCAGTGAATTGGGTGTCAAGAACACTGAAGCTTTCTTT.

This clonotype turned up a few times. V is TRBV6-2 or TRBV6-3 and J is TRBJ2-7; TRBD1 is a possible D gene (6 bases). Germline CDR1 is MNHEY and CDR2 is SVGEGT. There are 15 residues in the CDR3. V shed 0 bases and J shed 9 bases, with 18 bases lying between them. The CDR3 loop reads CASSYSTARQEAQYF. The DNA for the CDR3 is TGTGCCAGCAGTTACTCGACGGCTAGACAGGAGGCGCAGTACTTC.

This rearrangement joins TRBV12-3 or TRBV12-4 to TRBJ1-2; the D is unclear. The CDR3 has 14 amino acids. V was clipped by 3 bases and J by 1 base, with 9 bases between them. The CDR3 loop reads CASSFSPDNYGYTF. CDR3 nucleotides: TGTGCCAGCAGTTTTAGTCCCGATAACTATGGCTACACCTTC.

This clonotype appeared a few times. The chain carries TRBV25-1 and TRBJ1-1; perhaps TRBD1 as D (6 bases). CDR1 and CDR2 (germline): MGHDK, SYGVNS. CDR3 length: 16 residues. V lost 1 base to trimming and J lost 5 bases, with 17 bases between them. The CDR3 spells CASSEWQDSTHTEAFF. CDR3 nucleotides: TGTGCCAGCAGTGAATGGCAGGACAGTACCCATACTGAAGCTTTCTTT.